This T cell receptor (beta chain) emerged from a study of beta chain features in type 1 diabetes. Study-level findings and limits: Within patients, naive, central memory and Treg TCRB repertoires seemed more similar than within healthy donors. Among all four CD4+ subsets, Type 1 diabetes patients had TCRB CDR3s that were moderately but significantly shorter. For type 1 diabetes patients, VDJ junctions showed fewer insertions and more deletions.

In germline, CDR1 is SGDLS, CDR2 YYNGEE. The CDR3 contains 16 residues. V trimming: 4 bases; J trimming: 3 bases; junction bases outside the gene matches: 8. There was one heparinised blood draw per donor, averaging roughly 120 mL. Sorted populations all had greater than 95% purity. A remark on this clone: Its antigen is not known.

cDNA synthesis used the whole RNA isolate, giving expressed TCRB sequences. Repertoires were generated with immunoSEQ multiplex PCR, while TCRdb's copy carries only in-frame clones and drops some. The sample lists 600,000 or so clones, over 12% occurring once. The origin of this receptor is a man younger than 35 with type 1 diabetes. The sequenced sample consisted of naive CD4+ T cells from blood. This chain joins TRBV9 and TRBJ2-7, with TRBD2 identical over 12 bases. CDR3 region: CASSPRGLAGRYEQYF. CDR3 coding DNA: TGTGCCAGCAGCCCACGAGGACTAGCGGGACGCTACGAGCAGTACTTC.